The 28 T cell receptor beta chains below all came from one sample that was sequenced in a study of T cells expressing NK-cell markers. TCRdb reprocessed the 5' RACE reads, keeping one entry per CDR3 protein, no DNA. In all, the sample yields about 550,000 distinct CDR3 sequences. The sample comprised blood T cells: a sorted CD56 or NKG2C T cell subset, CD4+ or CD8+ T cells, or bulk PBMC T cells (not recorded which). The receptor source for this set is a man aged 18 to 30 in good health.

The CDR3 spells CASSQEFPVHNEQFF. This rearrangement joins TRBV4-3 to TRBJ2-1; there is no DNA to check the TCRdb D call of TRBD1. The CDR3 contains 15 residues. Germline assignment: CDR1 LGHNA and CDR2 YSLEER.

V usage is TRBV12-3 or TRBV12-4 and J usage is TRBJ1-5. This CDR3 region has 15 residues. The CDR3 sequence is CASSLKPRSNQPQHF.

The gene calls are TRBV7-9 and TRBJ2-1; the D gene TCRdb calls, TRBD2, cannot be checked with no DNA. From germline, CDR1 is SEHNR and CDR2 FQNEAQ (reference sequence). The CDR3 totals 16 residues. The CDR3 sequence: CASRFPPGLAYNEQFF.

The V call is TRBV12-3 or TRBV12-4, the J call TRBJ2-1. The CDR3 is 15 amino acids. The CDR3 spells CASRKQSQSNNEQFF.

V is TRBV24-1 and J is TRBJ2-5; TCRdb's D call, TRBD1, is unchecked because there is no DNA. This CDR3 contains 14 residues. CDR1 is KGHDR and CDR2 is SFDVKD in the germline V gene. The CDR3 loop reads CATSEWGQGKTQYF.

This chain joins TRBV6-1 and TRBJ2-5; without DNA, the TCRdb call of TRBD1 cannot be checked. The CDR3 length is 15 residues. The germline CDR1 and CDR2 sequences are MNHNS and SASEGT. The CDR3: CASYASRQGYQSQYF.

The CDR3 sequence: CASSPGRQADYGYTF. The V call is TRBV7-8, the J call TRBJ1-2; the D call of TRBD1 rests on TCRdb alone, since no DNA is present to check it. The CDR3 extends over 15 amino acids. In germline, CDR1 is SGHVS, CDR2 FQNEAQ.

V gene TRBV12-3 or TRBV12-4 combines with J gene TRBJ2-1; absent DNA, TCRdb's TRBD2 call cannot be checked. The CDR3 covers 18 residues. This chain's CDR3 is CASSHPSAGGPKGFEQFF.

Here the CDR3 reads CASSLRRDFTIHEQYF. The chain joins TRBV7-8 to TRBJ2-7; the D call of TRBD2 rests on TCRdb alone, since no DNA is present to check it. Germline V CDR1 and CDR2: SGHVS, FQNEAQ. The CDR3 consists of 16 residues.

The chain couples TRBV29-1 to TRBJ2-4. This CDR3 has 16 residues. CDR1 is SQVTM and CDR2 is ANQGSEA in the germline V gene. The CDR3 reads CSVGSLGWCTKNIQYF.

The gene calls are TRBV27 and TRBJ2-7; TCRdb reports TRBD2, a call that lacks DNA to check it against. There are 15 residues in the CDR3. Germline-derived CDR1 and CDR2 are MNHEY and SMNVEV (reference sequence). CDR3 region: CASSFWGRAMYEQYF.

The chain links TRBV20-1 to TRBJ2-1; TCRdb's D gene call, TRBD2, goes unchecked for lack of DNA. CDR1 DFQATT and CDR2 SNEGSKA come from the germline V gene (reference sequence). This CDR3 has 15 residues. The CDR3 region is CSAPSGGPSYNEQFF.

The CDR3 loop reads CSVSTGSTGELFF. The chain has TRBV29-1 and TRBJ2-2; TCRdb's D call of TRBD1 is untestable without DNA. CDR1 and CDR2 (germline): SQVTM, ANQGSEA. This CDR3 is 13 amino acids long.

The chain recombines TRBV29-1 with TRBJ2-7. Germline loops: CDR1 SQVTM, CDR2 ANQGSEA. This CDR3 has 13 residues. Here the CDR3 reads CSVVQERWGEQYF.

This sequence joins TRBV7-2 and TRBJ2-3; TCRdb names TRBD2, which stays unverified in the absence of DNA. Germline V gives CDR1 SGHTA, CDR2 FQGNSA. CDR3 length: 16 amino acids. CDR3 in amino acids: CASSLTLAGGGDTQYF.

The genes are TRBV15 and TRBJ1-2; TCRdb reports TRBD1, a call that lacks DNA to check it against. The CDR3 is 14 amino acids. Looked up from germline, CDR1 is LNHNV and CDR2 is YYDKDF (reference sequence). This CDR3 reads CATSLLGQGNGYTF.

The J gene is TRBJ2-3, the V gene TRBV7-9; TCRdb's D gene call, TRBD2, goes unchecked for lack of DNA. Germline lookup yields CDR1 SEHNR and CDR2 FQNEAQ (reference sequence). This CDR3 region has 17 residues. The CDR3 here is CASSYPGLADSTDTQYF.

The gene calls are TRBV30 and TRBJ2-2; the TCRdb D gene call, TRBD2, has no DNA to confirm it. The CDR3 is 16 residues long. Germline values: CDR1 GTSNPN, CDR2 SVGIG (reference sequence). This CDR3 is CAWSVRAGGHAGELFF.

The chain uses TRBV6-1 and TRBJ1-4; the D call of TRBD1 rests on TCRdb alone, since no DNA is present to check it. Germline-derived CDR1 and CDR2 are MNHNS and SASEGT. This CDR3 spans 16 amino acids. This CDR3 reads CASTWTGGFSNEKLFF.

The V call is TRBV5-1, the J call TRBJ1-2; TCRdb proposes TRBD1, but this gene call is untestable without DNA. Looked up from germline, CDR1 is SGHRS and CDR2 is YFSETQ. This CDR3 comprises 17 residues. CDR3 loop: CASSPIIDRNVGYGYTF. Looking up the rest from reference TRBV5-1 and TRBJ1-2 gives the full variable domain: KAGVTQTPRYLIKTRGQQVTLSCSPISGHRSVSWYQQTPGQGLQFLFEYFSETQRNKGNFPGRFSGRQFSNSRSEMNVSTLELGDSALYLCASSPIIDRNVGYGYTFGSGTRLTVV.

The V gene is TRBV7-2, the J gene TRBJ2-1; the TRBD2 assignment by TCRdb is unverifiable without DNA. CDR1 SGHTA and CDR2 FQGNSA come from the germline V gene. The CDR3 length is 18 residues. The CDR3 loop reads CASSLAVRLAGTYNEQFF.

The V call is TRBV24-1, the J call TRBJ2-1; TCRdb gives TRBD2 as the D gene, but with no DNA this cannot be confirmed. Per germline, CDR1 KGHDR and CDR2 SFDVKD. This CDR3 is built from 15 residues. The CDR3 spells CATSDPTSGSHEQFF.

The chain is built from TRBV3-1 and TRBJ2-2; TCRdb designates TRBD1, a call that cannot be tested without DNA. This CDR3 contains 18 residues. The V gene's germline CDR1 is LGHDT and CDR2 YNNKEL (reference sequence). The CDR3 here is CASSQEWGLAGSTGELFF.

The CDR3 here is CASRSDGDEKLFF. V usage is TRBV12-3 or TRBV12-4 and J usage is TRBJ1-4. This CDR3 has 13 amino acids.

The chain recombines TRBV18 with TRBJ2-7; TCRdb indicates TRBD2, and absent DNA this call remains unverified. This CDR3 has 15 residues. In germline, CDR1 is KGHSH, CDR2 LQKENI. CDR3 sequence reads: CASSPHPSAAYEQYF.

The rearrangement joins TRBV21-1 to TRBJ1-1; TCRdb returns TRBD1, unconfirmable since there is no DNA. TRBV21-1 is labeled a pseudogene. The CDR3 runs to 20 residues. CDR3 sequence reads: CASSYLIESGQSGANTEAFF.

This chain's CDR3 is CASSYRGDGTEAFF. The chain recombines TRBV6-5 with TRBJ1-1. Germline V gene data show CDR1 as MNHEY and CDR2 as SVGAGI. There are 14 residues in the CDR3.

The CDR3 sequence is CASSLPRLLAGGKEQFF. The V gene is TRBV12-3 or TRBV12-4, the J gene TRBJ2-1; the D gene TCRdb calls, TRBD2, cannot be checked with no DNA. The CDR3 runs 17 residues.